The clone carrying this T cell receptor beta chain came up many times. From germline, CDR1 is LNHDA and CDR2 SQIVND (reference sequence). CDR3 length: 13 amino acids. Trimming shortened V by 3 bases and J by 2 bases, and 7 bases separated the two germline ends. Together with thyroid ultrasound, orbital computed tomography, serum thyroxine and TRAb, clinical symptoms were used for diagnoses. This sample was included in a study of T cells in Graves' hyperthyroidism and ophthalmopathy. What was amplified from RNA transcripts were TCR beta CDR3 regions. Using the HTBI primer set, a first-round RT-PCR was run on the TCR CDR3. TCRdb fed the multiplex PCR reads into MiXCR, producing one record per CDR3 protein. The sample holds 500,000 to 600,000 distinct CDR3 sequences, about 43% seen once.

The chain combines TRBV19 with TRBJ1-2; D is ambiguous. The sequence came from an adult woman with Graves' disease, either hyperthyroidism or ophthalmopathy (not recorded which). Input material: peripheral blood or thyroid tissue (not recorded which). CDR3: CASSMGKNYGYTF. In DNA form, the CDR3 reads TGTGCCAGTAGTATGGGAAAGAACTATGGCTACACCTTC.